The rows below give T cell receptor beta chains drawn from one sample of a study of T cell changes during pregnancy in multiple sclerosis. Some clones are missing from TCRdb's copy, which holds only in-frame ones; the method was immunoSEQ multiplex PCR. The sample carries 20,000 to 25,000 clones, just under 85% recorded once. The sample here was CD8+ T cells from peripheral blood mononuclear cells, taken in the first trimester of pregnancy. These receptors all come from a female donor in good health, enrolled as a control in a pregnancy study. Both conserved end residues are part of each CDR3. The order of the fields is CDR3 protein, CDR3 DNA, V gene, D gene, clone size, J gene. D genes are given only for firm matches. Rows may omit the clone size; those that give it use once, few, many or a size class.

CASSLGTGGTYEQYF | TGTGCCAGCAGCTTAGGGACAGGCGGGACCTACGAGCAGTACTTC | TRBV7-2 | . | . | TRBJ2-7
CASSQEVAGGLSYEQYF | TGCGCCAGCAGCCAAGAGGTAGCGGGAGGCCTCTCCTACGAGCAGTACTTC | TRBV4-1 | TRBD2 | . | TRBJ2-7
CASSQFLARINDNEQFF | TGCGCCAGCAGCCAGTTTCTAGCGAGAATAAATGACAATGAGCAGTTCTTC | TRBV4-1 | . | . | TRBJ2-1
CASTNTYNEQFF | TGTGCCAGCACCAACACCTACAATGAGCAGTTCTTC | TRBV11-2 | . | . | TRBJ2-1
CASSDRVQGYGSQHF | TGTGCCAGCAGTGACCGGGTGCAGGGGTATGGGTCCCAGCATTTT | TRBV6-1 | . | . | TRBJ1-5
CASSLPQNTEAFF | TGTGCCAGCAGCTTGCCCCAGAACACTGAAGCTTTCTTT | TRBV5-6 | . | . | TRBJ1-1
CASSQDGTGVNSPLHF | TGCGCCAGCAGCCAAGACGGGACAGGGGTTAATTCACCCCTCCACTTT | TRBV4-3 | TRBD1 | . | TRBJ1-6
CASSLASGGAYEQYF | TGCGCCAGCAGCTTGGCCAGCGGGGGGGCCTACGAGCAGTACTTC | TRBV5-1 | TRBD2 | . | TRBJ2-7
CAISEFTDRTQETQYF | TGTGCCATCAGTGAGTTTACCGACAGGACCCAAGAGACCCAGTACTTC | TRBV10-3 | . | . | TRBJ2-5
CASSFRAGEETQYF | TGTGCCAGCAGCTTCAGAGCGGGAGAAGAGACCCAGTACTTC | TRBV5-4 | TRBD2 | . | TRBJ2-5
CASSQVSSGLQYF | TGTGCCAGCAGCCAAGTGTCTAGCGGTCTGCAGTACTTC | TRBV14 | TRBD2 | . | TRBJ2-7
CASSQEKGQPQHF | TGCGCCAGCAGCCAAGAAAAGGGGCAGCCCCAGCATTTT | TRBV4-3 | . | . | TRBJ1-5
CATSSIKTGLYNEQFF | TGTGCCACCAGCAGTATCAAGACAGGCCTCTACAATGAGCAGTTCTTC | TRBV15 | . | . | TRBJ2-1
CASSPIGGTEAFF | TGTGCCAGCAGCCCCATAGGAGGGACTGAAGCTTTCTTT | TRBV7-9 | . | . | TRBJ1-1
CASSAGAGNEKLFF | TGTGCCAGCAGCGCGGGAGCGGGTAATGAAAAACTGTTTTTT | TRBV9 | . | once | TRBJ1-4
CASSLEAGGANGYTF | TGTGCCAGCAGCTTAGAAGCAGGGGGCGCGAATGGCTACACCTTC | TRBV7-6 | TRBD1 | once | TRBJ1-2
CATTGTDYEKLFF | TGTGCCACCACGGGGACAGACTATGAAAAACTGTTTTTT | TRBV6-6 | TRBD1 | . | TRBJ1-4
CASSPPGRALVEAFF | TGTGCCAGCAGTCCTCCAGGGAGGGCACTTGTTGAAGCTTTCTTT | TRBV28 | . | once | TRBJ1-1
CASSSSRTGGTEAFF | TGTGCCAGTAGTTCATCCCGGACAGGGGGCACTGAAGCTTTCTTT | TRBV19 | TRBD1 | . | TRBJ1-1
CASSIGFWRTQGTGELFF | TGTGCCAGTAGTATAGGATTTTGGCGCACGCAGGGAACCGGGGAGCTGTTTTTT | TRBV19 | . | . | TRBJ2-2
CASSEVGEGSWTQHF | TGTGCCAGCAGTGAAGTTGGGGAGGGCTCTTGGACCCAGCATTTT | TRBV6-1 | . | once | TRBJ1-5
CSVAPRTSGGSGVEFF | TGCAGCGTTGCTCCCCGGACTAGCGGGGGTTCGGGTGTGGAGTTCTTC | TRBV29-1 | TRBD2 | . | TRBJ2-1
CSVEGLADEQFF | TGCAGCGTTGAAGGGCTAGCCGATGAGCAGTTCTTC | TRBV29-1 | . | . | TRBJ2-1
CASRLAGEPEQYF | TGTGCCAGCAGGCTAGCGGGAGAGCCCGAGCAGTACTTC | TRBV27 | TRBD2 | . | TRBJ2-7
CASSLTRDQQYF | TGTGCCAGCAGCTTAACCCGGGATCAACAGTACTTC | TRBV13 | . | . | TRBJ2-7
CASSSENSPGTSGRFEQYF | TGTGCCAGCAGCTCGGAGAACTCCCCCGGGACTAGCGGGAGGTTCGAGCAGTACTTC | TRBV13 | TRBD2 | . | TRBJ2-7
CSALTGGNQPQHF | TGCAGCGCCTTGACAGGGGGCAATCAGCCCCAGCATTTT | TRBV29-1 | TRBD1 | . | TRBJ1-5
CASSPGQGPGNTIYF | TGTGCCAGCAGTCCGGGACAGGGGCCAGGAAACACCATATATTTT | TRBV11-3 | TRBD1 | . | TRBJ1-3
CASRTKGPYGYTF | TGTGCCAGCCGGACAAAGGGCCCCTATGGCTACACCTTC | TRBV27 | . | once | TRBJ1-2
CASSFPSYEQYF | TGTGCCAGCAGCTTCCCATCCTACGAGCAGTACTTC | TRBV7-9 | . | few | TRBJ2-7
CASSDDVRVPAYEQYF | TGTGCCAGCAGTGATGACGTCAGGGTACCCGCCTACGAGCAGTACTTC | TRBV2 | . | . | TRBJ2-7
CASTPGLAGGPPEQYF | TGTGCCAGCACCCCGGGATTAGCGGGGGGGCCCCCCGAGCAGTACTTC | TRBV27 | TRBD2 | . | TRBJ2-7
CASSEDPARGHEQYF | TGTGCCAGCAGTGAAGACCCCGCGCGGGGCCACGAGCAGTACTTC | TRBV6-4 | . | few | TRBJ2-7
CASSIFQTGTNTEAFF | TGTGCCAGTAGTATCTTCCAGACAGGCACGAACACTGAAGCTTTCTTT | TRBV19 | . | . | TRBJ1-1
CASSNTGHPQETQYF | TGTGCCAGCAGTAACACGGGACACCCCCAAGAGACCCAGTACTTC | TRBV27 | . | . | TRBJ2-5
CASSSSGSSYFYEQYF | TGTGCCAGCAGCTCTAGCGGGAGTTCCTACTTCTACGAGCAGTACTTC | TRBV5-8 | TRBD2 | . | TRBJ2-7
CASSLGRENVFTDTQYF | TGTGCCAGCAGCTTAGGGCGGGAGAATGTTTTCACAGATACGCAGTATTTT | TRBV7-9 | TRBD2 | . | TRBJ2-3
CASSSDRESTDTQYF | TGTGCCAGCAGCTCGGACAGGGAAAGCACAGATACGCAGTATTTT | TRBV5-6 | TRBD1 | . | TRBJ2-3